The 27 T cell receptor beta chains given below trace back to one sample, sequenced in a study of response to subunit inactivated influenza vaccine. TCRdb reprocessed the RT-PCR reads via MiXCR and lists one record per CDR3 protein. The sample holds 500,000 to 550,000 distinct CDR3 sequences, roughly 8.2% seen once. The sample here was PBMCs from blood, taken around 25 months after vaccination. The receptor source for this set is a man between 50 and 69 years old who received an inactivated influenza vaccine.

This clonotype has more than one count but fewer than ten. The chain couples TRBV5-1 to TRBJ2-2, with 8 bases lining up with TRBD2. J lost 1 base, V lost 3 bases, and 14 bases had no gene match. There are 19 residues in the CDR3. CDR1 and CDR2 from the germline V gene are SGHRS and YFSETQ. The CDR3 DNA sequence: TGCGCCAGCAGCTCGCCTCGGGGGGGGCCGGTTGGGAACACCGGGGAGCTGTTTTTT. It is translated as CASSSPRGGPVGNTGELFF.

This clonotype was seen a few times. This chain links TRBV7-6 with TRBJ2-3, with a tentative D call TRBD2 (5 bases). CDR3 length: 14 amino acids. In germline, CDR1 is SGHVS, CDR2 FNYEAQ. The ends were cut back, 1 base at V and 6 bases at J, with 11 bases in the middle. Here the CDR3 DNA reads TGTGCCAGCAGCTTAGGGCAGTGGAGGGATACGCAGTATTTT. Its protein is CASSLGQWRDTQYF.

The chain couples TRBV7-2 to TRBJ1-4, with D hard to call. Germline V gives CDR1 SGHTA, CDR2 FQGNSA. The V end lost 3 bases, the J end lost 2 bases, and 7 bases lay between the germline ends. The CDR3 covers 14 residues. CDR3 in amino acids: CASSFRMTNEKLFF. CDR3 bases: TGTGCCAGCAGCTTTCGTATGACTAATGAAAAACTGTTTTTT.

This clonotype has more than one count but fewer than ten. This rearrangement joins TRBV7-9 to TRBJ1-4; D call uncertain. The CDR3 is 13 amino acids. From germline, CDR1 is SEHNR and CDR2 FQNEAQ (reference sequence). V lost 3 bases and J 6 bases, leaving 8 bases between the germline ends. This CDR3 reads CASSFQWDEKLFF. In nucleotides, the CDR3 is TGTGCCAGCAGCTTCCAGTGGGATGAAAAACTGTTTTTT.

This clonotype has more than one count but fewer than ten. The chain combines TRBV7-2 with TRBJ2-7, with TRBD1 identical over 10 bases. The germline V gene encodes CDR1 SGHTA and CDR2 FQGNSA. The V gene end was trimmed by 5 bases and the J gene end by 6 bases; junction bases not matched to a gene: 13. The CDR3 is 16 residues long. The CDR3 sequence: CASSPDSGQGIFEQYF. CDR3 nucleotide sequence: TGTGCCAGCAGCCCCGATTCGGGACAGGGGATTTTCGAGCAGTACTTC.

The chain's CDR3 is CAISDSGRSAQETQYF. In DNA, the CDR3 is TGTGCCATCAGTGACTCCGGCCGGAGCGCCCAAGAGACCCAGTACTTC. V usage is TRBV10-3 and J usage is TRBJ2-5; no definite D call. V lost 3 bases and J lost 1, with 15 bases in between. Germline assignment: CDR1 ENHRY and CDR2 SYGVKD. This CDR3 region has 16 residues.

This clonotype was seen a handful of times. This sequence joins TRBV30 and TRBJ2-3, with a possible D match to TRBD2 (6 bases). Germline CDR1 is GTSNPN and CDR2 is SVGIG (reference sequence). The CDR3 is 14 residues long. The DNA for the CDR3 is TGTGCACACTCCCAGGGACTGAGCACAGATACGCAGTATTTT. It yields the protein CAHSQGLSTDTQYF.

This clonotype came up a few times. The chain has TRBV5-1 and TRBJ2-3; tentative D call: TRBD2 (7 bases). Germline CDR1 reads SGHRS; CDR2 reads YFSETQ. V was cut by 5 bases and J by 4 bases, with 14 bases left in between. The CDR3 contains 14 residues. CDR3 sequence reads: CASRTGGIADTQYF. CDR3 in DNA: TGCGCCAGCAGGACGGGGGGCATCGCAGATACGCAGTATTTT.

Only a few counts were recorded for this clonotype. The chain employs TRBV7-9 and TRBJ2-2; D is possibly TRBD1 (5 bases). There are 17 residues in the CDR3. Germline V gene data show CDR1 as SEHNR and CDR2 as FQNEAQ (reference sequence). Trimming pared 5 bases from V and 0 bases from J, leaving 16 bases between. The CDR3 bases are TGTGCCAGCAGCCCCTTTGGCTGGACAACGAACACCGGGGAGCTGTTTTTT. Residues: CASSPFGWTTNTGELFF.

The chain carries TRBV18 and TRBJ2-2; no clear D gene. CDR1 and CDR2 from the germline V gene are KGHSH and LQKENI. The CDR3 has 13 residues. The V gene lost 5 bases and the J gene lost 4 bases, with 8 bases spanning the gap. The CDR3 nucleotides are TGTGCCAGCTCAACACAACGCACCGGGGAGCTGTTTTTT. As protein: CASSTQRTGELFF.

With regard to this clonotype: Just one base apart from a much larger clone, this may be a read error. The rearrangement uses TRBV11-2 and TRBJ2-5; 8 bases agree with TRBD2. Germline lookup yields CDR1 SGHAT and CDR2 FQNNGV. The CDR3 runs 15 residues. The CDR3 loop is CASSLVSSGQDTQYF. CDR3 coding DNA: TGTGCCAGCAGCTTGGTCTCTAGCGGGCAAGACACCCAGTACTTC. The entire variable domain, with the rest obtained from reference TRBV11-2 and TRBJ2-5, is as follows: EAGVAQSPRYKIIEKRQSVAFWCNPISGHATLYWYQQILGQGPKLLIQFQNNGVVDDSQLPKDRFSAERLKGVDSTLKIQPAKLEDSAVYLCASSLVSSGQDTQYFGPGTRLLVL.

The rearrangement joins TRBV14 to TRBJ2-3; D is possibly TRBD1 (5 bases). The CDR3 is 13 residues long. The V end lost 3 bases, the J end lost 6 bases, and 10 bases lay between the germline ends. Germline values: CDR1 SGHDN, CDR2 FVKESK. The CDR3 nucleotides are TGTGCCAGCAGCCAGCTCAGGGCGGATACGCAGTATTTT. This codes for CASSQLRADTQYF.

This clonotype showed up many times. The chain joins TRBV10-3 to TRBJ1-2; 9 nucleotides line up with TRBD1. CDR3 length: 12 residues. CDR1 is ENHRY and CDR2 is SYGVKD in the germline V gene. The V segment lost 10 bases and the J segment 6 bases; nucleotides outside the gene matches: 6. CDR3 region: CATSGTGNGYTF. The CDR3 DNA reads TGTGCCACTTCCGGGACAGGGAATGGCTACACCTTC.

At least ten counts were recorded for this clonotype. This chain connects TRBV29-1 to TRBJ2-1; 7 bases match TRBD2. J gave up 6 bases and V 5 bases, and 13 bases lay outside the gene matches. The length of the CDR3 is 15 residues. The germline gives CDR1 SQVTM, CDR2 ANQGSEA. The CDR3 nucleotides read TGCAGCGTTCCGGGGTTGGGAGGGATTCTCAATGAGCAGTTCTTC. Translating it yields CSVPGLGGILNEQFF.

This clonotype was seen repeatedly, ten times or more. V and J are TRBV7-2 and TRBJ1-2; TRBD1 might be the D (5 bases). Germline V gene lookup returns CDR1 SGHTA and CDR2 FQGNSA. V lost 5 bases to trimming and J lost 4 bases, with 14 bases between them. This CDR3 is built from 14 residues. The CDR3 is CASSPGPRGYGYTF. CDR3 DNA: TGTGCCAGCAGCCCGGGACCTAGAGGCTATGGCTACACCTTC. Drawing the rest from reference TRBV7-2 and TRBJ1-2, the complete variable domain is GAGVSQSPSNKVTEKGKDVELRCDPISGHTALYWYRQSLGQGLEFLIYFQGNSAPDKSGLPSDRFSAERTGGSVSTLTIQRTQQEDSAVYLCASSPGPRGYGYTFGSGTRLTVV.

This clonotype came up many times. The CDR3 bases are TGCAGCGTTGCGCTTCGGCCGCAAGAGACCCAGTACTTC. Its protein is CSVALRPQETQYF. The rearrangement links TRBV29-1 to TRBJ2-5; no reliable D call. The germline gives CDR1 SQVTM, CDR2 ANQGSEA. V was clipped by 4 bases and J by 2 bases, with 11 bases between them. This CDR3 region has 13 residues.

This clonotype has more than one count but fewer than ten. CDR3 residues: CAISERQELNTEAFF. The CDR3, as DNA: TGTGCCATCAGTGAGAGGCAGGAGTTGAACACTGAAGCTTTCTTT. The chain carries TRBV10-3 and TRBJ1-1; D remains unclear. Trimming took off 2 bases at V and 0 bases at J, with 10 bases between the two ends. Germline values: CDR1 ENHRY, CDR2 SYGVKD. The CDR3 covers 15 residues.

The V and J genes are TRBV18 and TRBJ1-5; 7 bases agree with TRBD1. V lost 3 bases to trimming and J lost 3 bases; unmatched junction nucleotides: 5. The CDR3 totals 15 residues. Germline V lookup: CDR1 KGHSH, CDR2 LQKENI. As DNA, the CDR3 is TGTGCCAGCTCACCGGGAACAGGGGCCAATCAGCCCCAGCATTTT. Protein product: CASSPGTGANQPQHF. Based on the CDR3 plus reference TRBV18 and TRBJ1-5, the full variable domain is NAGVMQNPRHLVRRRGQEARLRCSPMKGHSHVYWYRQLPEEGLKFMVYLQKENIIDESGMPKERFSAEFPKEGPSILRIQQVVRGDSAAYFCASSPGTGANQPQHFGDGTRLSIL.

This clonotype was detected many times. J is TRBJ2-7 and V is TRBV25-1, with D perhaps TRBD1 (5 bases). The V end was cut by 1 base, the J end by 6 bases, with 13 bases between. The CDR3 consists of 14 residues. The germline CDR1 and CDR2 sequences are MGHDK and SYGVNS. The CDR3 loop reads CASSEFRAPLEQYF. In DNA, the CDR3 is TGTGCCAGCAGTGAATTCAGGGCTCCCCTCGAGCAGTACTTC.

This clonotype was counted at least ten times. The chain joins TRBV27 to TRBJ1-1; D unclear. In germline, CDR1 is MNHEY, CDR2 SMNVEV (reference sequence). The CDR3 runs 15 residues. V was pared by 6 bases and J by 5 bases, with 19 bases between. The CDR3 loop is CASSYYSRRGTEAFF. The CDR3 DNA follows: TGTGCCAGCAGCTATTACAGTCGACGAGGGACTGAAGCTTTCTTT.

This clonotype was counted ten times or more. This chain links TRBV4-2 with TRBJ1-6; tentatively, D is TRBD1 (5 bases). The CDR3 runs 15 residues. Germline V lookup: CDR1 LGHNA, CDR2 YNFKEQ. With 3 bases removed from V and 10 bases from J, the gap between germline ends came to 16 bases. CDR3 sequence (DNA): TGTGCCAGCAGCCAGAGTAGGGACGGACTCTCACCCCTCCACTTT. This codes for CASSQSRDGLSPLHF.

Ten or more counts support this clonotype. V usage is TRBV11-2 and J usage is TRBJ2-2; 8 nucleotides align to TRBD1. Trimming at V came to 6 bases and at J to 1 base, leaving 13 bases not matched to a gene. The CDR3 extends over 18 amino acids. Germline V lookup: CDR1 SGHAT, CDR2 FQNNGV. This chain's CDR3 is CASRRWPPGTGNTGELFF. The CDR3 bases are TGTGCCAGCAGACGATGGCCCCCCGGGACAGGGAACACCGGGGAGCTGTTTTTT.

This clonotype was picked up a small number of times. The rearrangement joins TRBV6-1 to TRBJ2-3; a weak D match, TRBD2 (5 bases). Germline lookup yields CDR1 MNHNS and CDR2 SASEGT. There are 14 residues in the CDR3. V was trimmed by 10 bases and J by 3 bases, leaving 17 bases between them. CDR3 region: CAIQEGVRTDTQYF. CDR3 bases: TGTGCCATCCAAGAGGGAGTGAGGACAGATACGCAGTATTTT.

This clonotype was found many times. The chain is built from TRBV5-6 and TRBJ2-2; D call uncertain. The germline V gene encodes CDR1 SGHDT and CDR2 YYEEEE. With 8 bases removed from V and 1 base from J, the gap between germline ends came to 18 bases. This CDR3 comprises 16 residues. The CDR3 spells CASGLDVRRNTGELFF. The CDR3 DNA sequence: TGTGCCAGTGGCTTGGATGTTCGCCGGAACACCGGGGAGCTGTTTTTT.

V gene TRBV7-3 combines with J gene TRBJ1-2, with TRBD1 identical over 7 bases. The V gene end was trimmed by 5 bases and the J gene end by 5 bases; junction bases not matched to a gene: 11. The germline CDR1 and CDR2 sequences are SGHTA and FQGTGA. CDR3 length equals 15 residues. CDR3 DNA sequence: TGTGCCAGCAGCGCACGAGCAGGGGGGGGGTATGGCTACACCTTC. This encodes CASSARAGGGYGYTF.

A note on this clonotype: Because it lacks the conserved phenylalanine or tryptophan at the end, this CDR3 is likely a read error. CDR3 nucleotides: TGTGCCAGCAGCTTAGAGCTGGGTTTCACTGAAGCTTTCTCT. This sequence encodes CASSLELGFTEAFS. The chain links TRBV7-9 to TRBJ1-1, with D hard to call. The CDR3 is made up of 14 amino acids. V was pared by 1 base and J by 4 bases, with 10 bases between. CDR1 is SEHNR, CDR2 FQNEAQ, per germline (reference sequence).

This sequence joins TRBV5-1 and TRBJ2-4; D might be TRBD2 (6 bases). Deletions cut 0 bases from V and 6 bases from J, with 13 bases between. The CDR3 runs 15 residues. CDR1 is SGHRS, CDR2 YFSETQ, per germline. The CDR3 region is CASSLDGGNPNIQYF. CDR3 coding DNA: TGCGCCAGCAGCTTGGATGGGGGGAACCCAAACATTCAGTACTTC.